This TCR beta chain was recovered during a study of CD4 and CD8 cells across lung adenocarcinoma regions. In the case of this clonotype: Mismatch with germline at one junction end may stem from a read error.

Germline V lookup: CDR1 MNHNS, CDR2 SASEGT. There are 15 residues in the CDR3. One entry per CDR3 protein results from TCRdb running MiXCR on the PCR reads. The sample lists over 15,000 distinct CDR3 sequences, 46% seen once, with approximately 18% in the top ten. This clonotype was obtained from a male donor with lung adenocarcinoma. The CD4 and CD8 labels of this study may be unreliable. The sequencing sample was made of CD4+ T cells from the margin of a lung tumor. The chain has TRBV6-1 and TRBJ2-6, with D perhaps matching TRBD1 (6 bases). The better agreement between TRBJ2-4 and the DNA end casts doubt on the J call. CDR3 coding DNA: TGTGGCAGCGACCAGGGGCTGTGTGGCAAAAACACTCAGTACTTC. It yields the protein CGSDQGLCGKNTQYF.